Below, one T cell receptor beta chain is given with its context. This CDR3 comprises 14 residues. Germline loops: CDR1 MDHEN, CDR2 SYDVKM. Trimming stripped 6 bases from V and 2 bases from J, with 11 bases between. The data were obtained in a study of shared clonotypes between healthy human individuals. Measured with immunoSEQ multiplex PCR; TCRdb has only the in-frame clones, and not every one. The sample holds some 2,000,000 clones; approximately 95% are singletons and the top ten take 0.13%. Sequencing was done on a sample of naive CD4+ T cells sorted from blood. The subset was: CD45RA+ positively selected. The receptor's source is a man between 18 and 29 years old in good health. The rearrangement joins TRBV28 to TRBJ1-5; D call uncertain. Written as DNA, the CDR3 is TGTGCCAGCAGCCAAGGGTGGGGCAATCAGCCCCAGCATTTT. Encoded protein: CASSQGWGNQPQHF.